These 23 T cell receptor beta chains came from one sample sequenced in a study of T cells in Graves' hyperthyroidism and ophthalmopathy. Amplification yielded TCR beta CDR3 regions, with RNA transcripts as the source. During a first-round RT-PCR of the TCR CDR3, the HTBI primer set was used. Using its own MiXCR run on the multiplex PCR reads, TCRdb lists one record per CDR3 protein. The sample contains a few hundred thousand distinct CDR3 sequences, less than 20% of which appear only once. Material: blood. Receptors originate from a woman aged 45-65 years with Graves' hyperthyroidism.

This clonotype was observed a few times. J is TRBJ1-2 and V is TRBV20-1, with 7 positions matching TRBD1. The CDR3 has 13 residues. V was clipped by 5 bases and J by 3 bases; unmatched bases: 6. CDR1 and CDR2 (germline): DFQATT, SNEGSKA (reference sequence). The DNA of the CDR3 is TGCAGTGCTGAACAGGGGAGTGACTATGGCTACACCTTC. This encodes CSAEQGSDYGYTF.

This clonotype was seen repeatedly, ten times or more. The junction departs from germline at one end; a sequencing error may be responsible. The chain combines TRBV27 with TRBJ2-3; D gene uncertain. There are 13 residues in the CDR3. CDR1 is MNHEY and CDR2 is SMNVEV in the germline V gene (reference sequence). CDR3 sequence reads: CASSLSSTDTQYF. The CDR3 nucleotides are TGCGCCAGCAGCTTGTCTAGCACAGATACGCAGTATTTT.

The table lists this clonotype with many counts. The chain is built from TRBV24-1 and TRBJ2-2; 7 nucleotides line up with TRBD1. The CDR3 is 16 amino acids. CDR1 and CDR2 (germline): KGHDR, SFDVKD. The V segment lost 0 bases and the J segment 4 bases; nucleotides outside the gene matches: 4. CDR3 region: CATSDLSAGGTGELFF. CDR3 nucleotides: TGTGCCACCAGTGATTTGTCGGCAGGGGGCACCGGGGAGCTGTTTTTT.

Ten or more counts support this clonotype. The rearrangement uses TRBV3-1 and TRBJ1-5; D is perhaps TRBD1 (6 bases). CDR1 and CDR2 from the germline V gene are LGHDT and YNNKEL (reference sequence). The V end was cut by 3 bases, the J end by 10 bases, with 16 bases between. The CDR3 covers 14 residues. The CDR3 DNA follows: TGTGCCAGCAGCCATAGGGACACGGGCAAACCCCAGCATTTT. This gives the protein CASSHRDTGKPQHF.

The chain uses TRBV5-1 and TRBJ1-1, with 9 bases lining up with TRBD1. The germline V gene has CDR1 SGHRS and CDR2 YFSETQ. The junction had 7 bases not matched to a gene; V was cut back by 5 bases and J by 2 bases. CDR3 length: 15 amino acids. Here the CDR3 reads CASSPRTGANTEAFF. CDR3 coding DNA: TGCGCCAGCAGTCCACGGACAGGGGCCAACACTGAAGCTTTCTTT. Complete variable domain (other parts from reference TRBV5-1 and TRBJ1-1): KAGVTQTPRYLIKTRGQQVTLSCSPISGHRSVSWYQQTPGQGLQFLFEYFSETQRNKGNFPGRFSGRQFSNSRSEMNVSTLELGDSALYLCASSPRTGANTEAFFGQGTRLTVV.

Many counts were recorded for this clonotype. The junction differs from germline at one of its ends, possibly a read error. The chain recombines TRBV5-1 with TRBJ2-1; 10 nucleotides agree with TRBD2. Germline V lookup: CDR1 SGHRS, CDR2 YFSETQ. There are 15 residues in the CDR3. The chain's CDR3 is CASSLGLAGVDEQFF. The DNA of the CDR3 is TGTGCCAGCAGTTTAGGTCTAGCGGGAGTAGATGAGCAGTTCTTC.

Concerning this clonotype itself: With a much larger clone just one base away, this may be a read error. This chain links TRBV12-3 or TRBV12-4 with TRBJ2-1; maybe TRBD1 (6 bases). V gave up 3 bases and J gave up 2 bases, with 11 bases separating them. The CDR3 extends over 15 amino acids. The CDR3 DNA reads TGTGCCAGCAGTTTTGGCAGGGGAACCTACAATGAGCAGTTCTTC. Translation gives CASSFGRGTYNEQFF.

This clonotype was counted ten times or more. CDR3 amino acids: CASSVASLAGGNEQFF. The CDR3 nucleotides read TGTGCCAGCAGCGTAGCTTCTCTAGCGGGAGGGAATGAGCAGTTCTTC. The chain uses TRBV9 and TRBJ2-1, with 12 bases matching TRBD2. The CDR3 extends over 16 amino acids. Germline trimming cut 0 bases from V and 7 bases from J; bases unmatched to any gene: 5. Germline V gives CDR1 SGDLS, CDR2 YYNGEE.

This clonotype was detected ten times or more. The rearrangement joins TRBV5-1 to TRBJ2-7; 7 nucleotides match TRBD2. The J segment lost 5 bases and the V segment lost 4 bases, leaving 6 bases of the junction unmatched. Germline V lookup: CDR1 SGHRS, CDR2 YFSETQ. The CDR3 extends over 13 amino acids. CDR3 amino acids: CASSPGGGDEQYF. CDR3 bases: TGCGCCAGCAGCCCGGGTGGGGGGGACGAGCAGTACTTC.

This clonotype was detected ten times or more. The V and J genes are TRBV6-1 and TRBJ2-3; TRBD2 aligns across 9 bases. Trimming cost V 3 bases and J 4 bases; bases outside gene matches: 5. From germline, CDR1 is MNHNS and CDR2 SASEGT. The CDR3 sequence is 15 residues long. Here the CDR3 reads CASSDGGLASDTQYF. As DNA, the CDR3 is TGTGCCAGCAGTGACGGGGGACTAGCCTCAGATACGCAGTATTTT.

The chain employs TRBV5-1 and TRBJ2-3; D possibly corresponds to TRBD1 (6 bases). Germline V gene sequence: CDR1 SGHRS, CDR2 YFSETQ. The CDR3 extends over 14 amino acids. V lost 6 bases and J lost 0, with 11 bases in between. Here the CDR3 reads CASTPGVSTDTQYF. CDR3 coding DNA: TGCGCCAGCACCCCAGGGGTTAGCACAGATACGCAGTATTTT.

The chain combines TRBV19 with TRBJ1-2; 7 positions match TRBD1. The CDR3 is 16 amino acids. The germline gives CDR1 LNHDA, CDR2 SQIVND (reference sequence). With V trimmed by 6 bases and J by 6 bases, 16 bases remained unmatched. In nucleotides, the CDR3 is TGTGCCAGTAGCCAAAATCCCGGGACAGCCCCAGATGGCTACACCTTC. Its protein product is CASSQNPGTAPDGYTF.

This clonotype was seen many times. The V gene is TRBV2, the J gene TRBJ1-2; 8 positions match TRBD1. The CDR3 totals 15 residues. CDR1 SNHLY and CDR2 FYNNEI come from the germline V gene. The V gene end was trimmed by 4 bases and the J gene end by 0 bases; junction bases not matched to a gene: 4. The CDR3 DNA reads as TGTGCCAGCAGTGTGTTACAGGGGGCTAACTATGGCTACACCTTC. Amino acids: CASSVLQGANYGYTF.

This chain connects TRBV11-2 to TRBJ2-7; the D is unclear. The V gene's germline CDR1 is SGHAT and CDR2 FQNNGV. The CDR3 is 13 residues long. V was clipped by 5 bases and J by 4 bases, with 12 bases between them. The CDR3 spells CASSPNRRYEQYF. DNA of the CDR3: TGTGCCAGCAGCCCAAACCGCCGGTACGAGCAGTACTTC.

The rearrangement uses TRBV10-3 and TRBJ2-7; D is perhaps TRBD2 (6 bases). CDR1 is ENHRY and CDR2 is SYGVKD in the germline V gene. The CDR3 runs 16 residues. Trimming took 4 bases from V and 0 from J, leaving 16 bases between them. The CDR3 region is CAISGGVDKSSYEQYF. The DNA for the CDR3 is TGTGCCATCAGTGGGGGGGTGGACAAAAGCTCCTACGAGCAGTACTTC.

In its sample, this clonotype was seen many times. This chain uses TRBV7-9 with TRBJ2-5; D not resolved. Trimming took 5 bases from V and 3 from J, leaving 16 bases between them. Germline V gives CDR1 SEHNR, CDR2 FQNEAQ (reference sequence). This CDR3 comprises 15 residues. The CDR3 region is CASSAVEWSEETQYF. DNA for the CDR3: TGTGCCAGCAGCGCCGTAGAGTGGTCAGAAGAGACCCAGTACTTC.

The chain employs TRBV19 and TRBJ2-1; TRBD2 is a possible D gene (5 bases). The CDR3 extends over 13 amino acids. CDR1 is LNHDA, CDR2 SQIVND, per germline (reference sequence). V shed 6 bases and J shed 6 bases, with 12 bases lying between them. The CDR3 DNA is TGTGCCAGTAGCACCATCCGGGGCAATGAGCAGTTCTTC. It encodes CASSTIRGNEQFF.

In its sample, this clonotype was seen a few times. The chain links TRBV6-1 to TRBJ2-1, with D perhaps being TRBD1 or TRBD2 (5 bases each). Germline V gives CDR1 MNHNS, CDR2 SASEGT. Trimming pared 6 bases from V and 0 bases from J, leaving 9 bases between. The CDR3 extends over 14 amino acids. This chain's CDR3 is CASSRDGSYNEQFF. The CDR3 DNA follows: TGTGCCAGCAGCCGGGACGGCTCCTACAATGAGCAGTTCTTC.

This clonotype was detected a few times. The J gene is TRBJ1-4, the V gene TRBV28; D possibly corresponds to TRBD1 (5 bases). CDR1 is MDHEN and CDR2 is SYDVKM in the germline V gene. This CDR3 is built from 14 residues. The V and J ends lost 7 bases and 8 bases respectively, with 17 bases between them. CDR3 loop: CASNPGARGEKLFF. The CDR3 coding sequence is TGTGCCAGCAATCCGGGAGCCCGGGGGGAAAAACTGTTTTTT.

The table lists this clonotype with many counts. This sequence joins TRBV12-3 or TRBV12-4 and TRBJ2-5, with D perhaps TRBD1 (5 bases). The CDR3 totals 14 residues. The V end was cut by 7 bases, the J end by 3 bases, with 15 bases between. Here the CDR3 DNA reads TGTGCCAGCACTGACAGCCTACGAAAAGAGACCCAGTACTTC. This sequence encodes CASTDSLRKETQYF.

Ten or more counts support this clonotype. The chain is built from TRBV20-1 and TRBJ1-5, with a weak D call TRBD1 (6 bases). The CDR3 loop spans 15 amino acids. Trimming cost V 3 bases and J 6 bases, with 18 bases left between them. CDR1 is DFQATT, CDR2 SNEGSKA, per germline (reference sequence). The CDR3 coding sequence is TGCAGTGCTAGTGCCCGATACAGGGAGGGTCAGCCCCAGCATTTT. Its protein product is CSASARYREGQPQHF.

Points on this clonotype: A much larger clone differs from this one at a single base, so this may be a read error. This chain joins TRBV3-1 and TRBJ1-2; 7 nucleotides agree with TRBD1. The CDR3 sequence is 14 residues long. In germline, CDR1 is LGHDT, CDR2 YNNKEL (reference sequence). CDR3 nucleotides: TGTGCCTGCAGCCATGACAGGGCCGACTATGGCTACACCTTC. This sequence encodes CACSHDRADYGYTF. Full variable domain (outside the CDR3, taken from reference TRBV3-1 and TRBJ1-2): DTAVSQTPKYLVTQMGNDKSIKCEQNLGHDTMYWYKQDSKKFLKIMFSYNNKELIINETVPNRFSPKSPDKAHLNLHINSLELGDSAVYFCACSHDRADYGYTFGSGTRLTVV.

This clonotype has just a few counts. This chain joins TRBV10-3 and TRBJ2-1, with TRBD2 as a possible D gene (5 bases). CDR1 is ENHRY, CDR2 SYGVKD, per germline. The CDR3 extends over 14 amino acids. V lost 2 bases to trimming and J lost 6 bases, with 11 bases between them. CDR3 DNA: TGTGCCATCAGTGAGCGGGATCGCGCCAATGAGCAGTTCTTC. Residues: CAISERDRANEQFF.